This T cell receptor (beta chain) was captured in a study of breast tumors, draining lymph nodes, adjacent tissues. General study points: Data only fit, rather than demonstrated, lymph node origin of most tumor T cells. The data were judged consistent with most tumor T cells coming from lymph node and expanding in tumor. Tumor TCR diversity was below lymph nodes but above nontumor tissue.

TCRdb re-analysed the multiplex PCR reads in MiXCR, keeping a single row per CDR3 protein. The table includes fewer than 200,000 distinct CDR3 sequences, about 30% detected once. Between the trimmed V and J ends, which lost 5 bases and 2 bases, there was a span of 11 bases. This CDR3 has 14 residues. Germline-derived CDR1 and CDR2 are WNHNN and SYGVQD (reference sequence). Axillary draining lymph nodes of breast cancer patients supplied the node samples. This clonotype appeared many times. The target antigen is unknown. The sample was axillary lymph node tissue. V usage is TRBV10-1 and J usage is TRBJ2-3; D possibly uses TRBD1 or TRBD2 (5 bases each). The source is a female donor with breast cancer. Some clones in this sample may be carry-over from other donors' samples. The CDR3, as DNA: TGCGCCAGCAGTTGGCAGGGAGACACAGATACGCAGTATTTT. As protein: CASSWQGDTDTQYF.